Each of the 21 T cell receptor beta chains below was sequenced from the same sample in a study of cytomegalovirus exposure and HLA in healthy donors (dated by TCRdb to the late 2010s). Libraries were made using the immunoSEQ multiplex PCR assay. For the multiplex PCR, a mixture combining 60 forward primers for TCR Vbeta segments and 13 reverse primers for TCR Jbeta segments was used. What TCRdb holds here is the immuneACCESS table cut down to in-frame rearrangements. Part of the clones is not present; checked against another copy, under half of the missing clones reflect an unresolved V gene, and the others are unexplained. This sample holds 150,000 to 200,000 clones; about 72% were observed only once. The ten largest clonotypes hold about 1.3% of the sample. The sample was PBMCs. These receptors came from a male donor in good health and CMV-seronegative.

The J gene is TRBJ2-3, the V gene TRBV9, with a weak D call TRBD2 (7 bases). Germline V gene lookup returns CDR1 SGDLS and CDR2 YYNGEE. The CDR3 runs to 18 residues. Trimming left V 1 base short and J 3 bases short, with 21 bases between. The CDR3 reads CASSVTPAGRGATDTQYF. The CDR3, as DNA: TGTGCCAGCAGCGTAACCCCAGCGGGACGGGGGGCGACAGATACGCAGTATTTT.

The chain is built from TRBV11-2 and TRBJ1-1; D perhaps matches TRBD1 (5 bases). Germline-derived CDR1 and CDR2 are SGHAT and FQNNGV. This CDR3 has 13 amino acids. V was cut by 1 base and J by 4 bases, with 7 bases left in between. CDR3 amino acids: CASSLVQGTEAFF. In DNA form, the CDR3 reads TGTGCCAGCAGCTTAGTTCAGGGCACTGAAGCTTTCTTT.

The V call is TRBV11-2, the J call TRBJ2-7; weak D call: TRBD1 (5 bases). Per germline, CDR1 SGHAT and CDR2 FQNNGV. The ends were cut back, 1 base at V and 2 bases at J, with 12 bases in the middle. The CDR3 totals 15 residues. The CDR3 DNA reads TGTGCCAGCAGCTTAGCGTCAGGGCCTACCTACGAGCAGTACTTC. Amino acid sequence: CASSLASGPTYEQYF.

The rearrangement uses TRBV14 and TRBJ2-7, with 11 bases lining up with TRBD2. Germline V gene data show CDR1 as SGHDN and CDR2 as FVKESK. V dropped 4 bases and J dropped 5; count of bases not matched to a gene: 10. The CDR3 consists of 16 residues. This CDR3 is CASSPLAGGPSNEQYF. The CDR3 DNA sequence: TGTGCCAGCAGCCCGTTAGCGGGAGGGCCCTCGAACGAGCAGTACTTC.

This rearrangement joins TRBV29-1 to TRBJ1-1, with a weak D call TRBD1 (5 bases). This CDR3 has 11 amino acids. Trimming took off 4 bases at V and 3 bases at J, with 6 bases between the two ends. The germline V gene has CDR1 SQVTM and CDR2 ANQGSEA. Here the CDR3 reads CSVAGYTEAFF. The CDR3 DNA sequence: TGCAGCGTTGCAGGGTACACTGAAGCTTTCTTT.

The rearrangement uses TRBV29-1 and TRBJ1-1; TRBD1 might be the D (6 bases). The CDR3 covers 11 residues. The V gene lost 4 bases and the J gene lost 7 bases, with 10 bases spanning the gap. Germline V lookup: CDR1 SQVTM, CDR2 ANQGSEA. CDR3 bases: TGCAGCGTTGGCCAGGGGAGTGAAGCTTTCTTT. This codes for CSVGQGSEAFF.

The chain uses TRBV28 and TRBJ2-1; 11 bases are shared with TRBD2. The CDR3 contains 17 residues. Germline loops: CDR1 MDHEN, CDR2 SYDVKM. The V and J ends lost 7 bases and 0 bases, in that order; junction bases with no gene match: 8. This chain's CDR3 is CASNLASGRSSYNEQFF. In DNA form, the CDR3 reads TGTGCCAGCAATTTGGCTAGCGGGAGGAGCTCCTACAATGAGCAGTTCTTC.

The J gene is TRBJ2-1, the V gene TRBV9; 12 bases match TRBD2. The V gene's germline CDR1 is SGDLS and CDR2 YYNGEE. The V and J ends lost 4 bases and 5 bases, in that order; junction bases with no gene match: 4. This CDR3 contains 15 residues. The CDR3 sequence is CASSPSGRGDNEQFF. The CDR3 nucleotides are TGTGCCAGCAGCCCTAGCGGGAGGGGAGACAATGAGCAGTTCTTC.

The chain couples TRBV27 to TRBJ2-7, with 7 bases identical to TRBD1. The germline V gene encodes CDR1 MNHEY and CDR2 SMNVEV (reference sequence). Trimming removed 2 bases from V and 2 bases from J; junction bases left unmatched: 3. The CDR3 has 14 amino acids. The CDR3 region is CASSLDRDTYEQYF. CDR3 DNA: TGTGCCAGCAGTTTAGACAGGGACACCTACGAGCAGTACTTC.

This clone was picked up one time. The chain links TRBV4-1 to TRBJ1-1; the D is unclear. This CDR3 is 15 amino acids long. The V gene lost 0 bases and the J gene lost 4 bases, with 12 bases spanning the gap. Per germline, CDR1 MGHRA and CDR2 YSYEKL. CDR3: CASSQDRVGGTEAFF. CDR3 in DNA: TGCGCCAGCAGCCAAGATAGAGTTGGTGGCACTGAAGCTTTCTTT.

This CDR3 is CASSRSGRLNEQFF. The DNA of the CDR3 is TGTGCCAGCAGTCGTAGCGGGAGGCTCAATGAGCAGTTCTTC. The chain couples TRBV6-5 to TRBJ2-1, with 10 bases matching TRBD2. This CDR3 has 14 amino acids. Germline CDR1 MNHEY, CDR2 SVGAGI. Trimming cost V 5 bases and J 6 bases; bases outside gene matches: 4.

CDR3 region: CASRETLRVAGVVYNEQFF. The CDR3 nucleotides read TGTGCCAGCAGGGAGACACTACGGGTAGCGGGAGTGGTCTACAATGAGCAGTTCTTC. The rearrangement links TRBV2 to TRBJ2-1; 9 nucleotides agree with TRBD2. The V segment lost 6 bases and the J segment 3 bases; nucleotides outside the gene matches: 18. The CDR3 runs to 19 residues. In germline, CDR1 is SNHLY, CDR2 FYNNEI.

The chain joins TRBV6-5 to TRBJ1-5; TRBD1 is a possible D gene (5 bases). Germline loops: CDR1 MNHEY, CDR2 SVGAGI. This CDR3 is 15 amino acids long. V lost 7 bases, J lost 1 base, and 14 bases lay in between. CDR3 sequence reads: CASKPSGLSNQPQHF. The CDR3 DNA follows: TGTGCCAGCAAACCCTCGGGACTCAGCAATCAGCCCCAGCATTTT.

Here the CDR3 DNA reads TGCGCCAGCAGCAGGATAGCGGGGGGAGACACCGGGGAGCTGTTTTTT. It translates to CASSRIAGGDTGELFF. J is TRBJ2-2 and V is TRBV5-1; 10 bases agree with TRBD2. The CDR3 is 16 residues long. Losses at the gene ends were 4 bases for V and 3 bases for J; bases not matched to a gene: 6. Per germline, CDR1 SGHRS and CDR2 YFSETQ.

The rearrangement links TRBV7-2 to TRBJ2-1, with 8 bases that match TRBD1. The CDR3 has 17 amino acids. Germline loops: CDR1 SGHTA, CDR2 FQGNSA. V trimming: 7 bases; J trimming: 5 bases; junction bases outside the gene matches: 16. CDR3 DNA sequence: TGTGCCAGCACCCCAAGACAAGGGGACAGGTCAGACAATGAGCAGTTCTTC. This translates into CASTPRQGDRSDNEQFF.

The chain joins TRBV5-1 to TRBJ2-6; TRBD1 agrees at 12 bases. Germline CDR1 reads SGHRS; CDR2 reads YFSETQ. The V segment lost 4 bases and the J segment 3 bases; nucleotides outside the gene matches: 11. The CDR3 is made up of 19 amino acids. The CDR3 sequence is CASSNTPGQGALGANVLTF. CDR3 sequence (DNA): TGCGCCAGCAGCAACACCCCGGGACAGGGGGCGCTTGGGGCCAACGTCCTGACTTTC.

V usage is TRBV11-2 and J usage is TRBJ1-4; no reliable D call. The V and J ends lost 6 bases and 0 bases respectively, with 17 bases between them. The CDR3 is made up of 17 amino acids. Germline V gene data show CDR1 as SGHAT and CDR2 as FQNNGV. The CDR3 loop is CASSSGGLSTTNEKLFF. The DNA for the CDR3 is TGTGCCAGCAGTTCAGGAGGACTTTCCACAACTAATGAAAAACTGTTTTTT.

A word on this clone: One end of the junction fails to match germline, which may point to a read error. The J gene is TRBJ1-2, the V gene TRBV7-9, with 7 bases that match TRBD1. Germline lookup yields CDR1 SEHNR and CDR2 FQNEAQ (reference sequence). The CDR3 consists of 14 residues. CDR3 in DNA: TGTTCCAGCAGCTCCACAGGGGTTAACTATGGCTACACCTTC. It encodes CSSSSTGVNYGYTF.

This chain links TRBV4-3 with TRBJ2-3; 8 nucleotides match TRBD2. Germline values: CDR1 LGHNA, CDR2 YSLEER. Trimming removed 0 bases from V and 2 bases from J; junction bases left unmatched: 7. This CDR3 comprises 17 residues. The CDR3 reads CASSQEFREGHTDTQYF. The CDR3 DNA is TGCGCCAGCAGCCAAGAGTTCCGGGAGGGCCACACAGATACGCAGTATTTT.

About this clone: The junction differs from germline at one of its ends, possibly a read error. This chain connects TRBV7-9 to TRBJ2-7; no clear D gene. Per germline, CDR1 SEHNR and CDR2 FQNEAQ (reference sequence). The CDR3 loop spans 13 amino acids. The chain's CDR3 is CSSSLDPAYEQYF. The CDR3 nucleotides are TGTTCCAGCAGCTTAGATCCAGCCTACGAGCAGTACTTC.

The V gene is TRBV4-1, the J gene TRBJ2-3; 9 positions match TRBD2. The germline V gene encodes CDR1 MGHRA and CDR2 YSYEKL. The CDR3 is made up of 16 amino acids. Trimming at V came to 0 bases and at J to 3 bases, leaving 4 bases not matched to a gene. CDR3 DNA sequence: TGCGCCAGCAGCCAAGATAGCGGGAGTTGGACAGATACGCAGTATTTT. This sequence encodes CASSQDSGSWTDTQYF.